This T cell receptor (beta chain) stems from a study of identical twins' blood T cells. TCRdb reprocessed the 5' RACE reads with MiXCR, giving one entry per CDR3 protein. There are hundreds of thousands of distinct CDR3 sequences in the sample; about 28% occur only once, and 6.1% lies in the top ten. This receptor was identified in a woman aged 18-55 years in good health. Sequenced input: PBMCs.

The CDR3 DNA is TGCAGCGTTGAATATCGGCAGGGAGAGACCCAGTACTTC. This translates into CSVEYRQGETQYF. This sequence joins TRBV29-1 and TRBJ2-5; tentative D call: TRBD1 (5 bases). Germline loops: CDR1 SQVTM, CDR2 ANQGSEA. The CDR3 extends over 13 amino acids. Trimming stripped 2 bases from V and 4 bases from J, with 11 bases between.